This TCR beta chain was obtained from a study of cytomegalovirus exposure and HLA in healthy donors. Generated by immunoSEQ multiplex PCR, the TCRdb table keeps only in-frame clones and is missing some. The table shows about 130,000 clones, with 85% to 90% occurring only once. The study, taken as a whole, reports: TCR beta chains numbering 164 were designated cytomegalovirus-associated.

With regard to this clone: Its target is not known.

Germline lookup yields CDR1 MNHEY and CDR2 SMNVEV (reference sequence). V was clipped by 4 bases and J by 3 bases; unmatched bases: 5. The CDR3 length is 14 residues. The sequencing sample was made of PBMCs. The TCR comes from a woman younger than 35 in good health and CMV-seronegative. J is TRBJ1-2 and V is TRBV27, with 7 bases aligning to TRBD1. CDR3 region: CASSYRGSDYGYTF. The CDR3 DNA reads as TGTGCCAGCAGTTACAGGGGATCGGACTATGGCTACACCTTC.